This TCR beta chain was found in a study of CD8+CD57+ T cells in acquired aplastic anemia listed by TCRdb under 2018. Study-level background: A mean of approximately 3 ug of DNA, ranging from roughly 0.2 to 27.4 ug, was extracted from sorted CD4+ and CD8+ cells. CD8+CD57+ expansion was defined as a frequency above the mean frequency observed in healthy subjects.

Genomic DNA served as template for TCR beta VDJ combination and CDR3 sequence profiling. An Illumina HiSeq 2000 was used for TCR repertoire sequencing. Concerning the study's data processing: Repertoire assessment relied on Simpson's diversity index, CDR3 size and DJ length profiles, and TRBV/TRBJ rearrangement plots. The immunodominant clone was defined as the most abundant DNA sequence in deep sequencing data. CDR3 amino acid sequences were checked for sharing between subjects and were compared against published repertoires and the VDJdb database. The raw public data were reprocessed by TCRdb itself: fastp quality trimming at Q25, MiXCR clonotype calling, in-frame beta chains only. Records with the same CDR3 protein are collapsed into one entry carrying the most frequent genes and DNA. These V and J calls rely on TCRdb rather than the paper's analysis. This sample holds 100,000 to 150,000 distinct CDR3 sequences; about two fifths were observed only once. Jointly, the top ten make up 2.6% of the sample.

Patients chosen for sequencing had shown expansion of CD8+CD57+ cells by flow cytometry. All patients had severe acquired aplastic anemia diagnosed by International Study of Aplastic Anemia and Agranulocytosis and Camitta criteria. No therapy had been received by the patients at the time of blood sampling. In the study, sorted CD4+ and CD8+ blood T cells from patients with severe aplastic anemia and from healthy subjects underwent deep sequencing of TCR repertoires. Patients were enrolled under clinicaltrials.gov protocols 00001620, 01623167, 00001397, 00071045, 00081523 and 00961064 in the USA. Ficoll-Paque density gradient centrifugation was used to isolate peripheral blood mononuclear cells. Before DNA was extracted, CD4+ and CD8+ T cells were sorted using either FACS or magnetic beads. For this clonotype: The target of this receptor is not known. No base quality information exists; no much larger clone differs at one position.

Overall study results and their limits: Although around 30 CD8+ CDR3 sequences were shared by patients and controls, these sequences appeared highly expressed in patients and within the immunodominant clones of patients. No significant difference in CD8+ Simpson's diversity was found between patients and healthy controls (P=0.060).

V is trimmed back by 3 bases and J by 8 bases, and the junction contains 8 bases that no gene match accounts for. The germline V gene specifies KGHSH as CDR1 and LQKENI as CDR2. Reading from cysteine to phenylalanine, the CDR3 counts 16 amino acids. The retained sequence is limited to the CDR3, 48 bases, with the frame set at the first base. This sequence uses TRBV18 and TRBJ2-3, with TRBD2 identical over 13 junction bases. Sequencing was done on a sample of sorted CD4+, CD8+, or CD8+CD57+ T cells (not recorded which) from PBMCs. The receptor comes from a human donor with aplastic anemia. In nucleotides, the sequence is TGTGCCAGCTCACCCAAACTAGCGGGGGGGCCGGGTACGCAGTATTTT. Its translation reads: CASSPKLAGGPGTQYF.